This T cell receptor beta chain was documented in a study of CD8 T cells in ankylosing spondylitis. Overall study results and limits: A motif of under ten highly homologous TCR beta variants was seen as apparently characteristic of ankylosing spondylitis blood. There was reportedly significant enrichment of clones that were disease-linked in matched ankylosing spondylitis synovial fluid.

For TCR beta, libraries came from quantitative 5'-RACE with molecular barcodes. From the 5' RACE reads, TCRdb called clonotypes with MiXCR, one entry per CDR3 protein. The table lists tens of thousands of distinct CDR3 sequences, approximately 15% of them singletons. Of note for this clonotype: Its antigen is not identified.

V was cut by 5 bases and J by 7 bases, with 17 bases left in between. Germline V gives CDR1 SEHNR, CDR2 FQNEAQ (reference sequence). The CDR3 contains 15 residues. The rearrangement links TRBV7-9 to TRBJ2-2, with TRBD1 as a possible D gene (6 bases). The specimen sequenced was blood. The clonotype was recovered from a male donor with ankylosing spondylitis or in good health (not recorded which). The DNA for the CDR3 is TGTGCCAGCAGCCCGACAGGATACGACCTCGGGGAGCTGTTTTTT. Encoded protein: CASSPTGYDLGELFF.